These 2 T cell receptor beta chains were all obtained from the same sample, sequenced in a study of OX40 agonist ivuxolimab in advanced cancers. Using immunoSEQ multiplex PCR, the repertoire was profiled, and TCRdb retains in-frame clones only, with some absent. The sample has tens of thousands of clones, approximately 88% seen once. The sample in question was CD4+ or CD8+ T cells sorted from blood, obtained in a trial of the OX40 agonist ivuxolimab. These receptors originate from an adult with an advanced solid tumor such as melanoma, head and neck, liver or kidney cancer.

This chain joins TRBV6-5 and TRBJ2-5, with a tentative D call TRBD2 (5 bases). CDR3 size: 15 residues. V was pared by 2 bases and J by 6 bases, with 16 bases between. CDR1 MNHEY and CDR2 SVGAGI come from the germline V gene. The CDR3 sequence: CASSYGGPSLKTQYF. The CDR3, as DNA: TGTGCCAGCAGTTACGGCGGGCCCTCCTTAAAGACCCAGTACTTC.

The chain's CDR3 is CASSRGEPTQQYF. CDR3 sequence (DNA): TGTGCCAGCAGCCGAGGAGAACCTACTCAGCAGTACTTC. This chain links TRBV7-6 with TRBJ2-7, with D hard to call. Germline CDR1 is SGHVS and CDR2 is FNYEAQ. V lost 5 bases to trimming and J lost 8 bases, with 16 bases between them. The CDR3 loop spans 13 amino acids. Full variable domain (remainder filled in from reference TRBV7-6 and TRBJ2-7): GAGVSQSPRYKVTKRGQDVALRCDPISGHVSLYWYRQALGQGPEFLTYFNYEAQQDKSGLPNDRFSAERPEGSISTLTIQRTEQRDSAMYRCASSRGEPTQQYFGPGTRLTVT.